This T cell receptor (beta chain) was captured in a study of T cells in Graves' hyperthyroidism and ophthalmopathy. Overall study context: Peripheral blood was collected at initial diagnosis, before any treatment.

This clonotype was detected only a few times. At one of its ends the junction is not consistent with the germline gene, which may arise from a read error. CDR3 size: 16 residues. From germline, CDR1 is KGHDR and CDR2 SFDVKD. Clinical symptoms, serum thyroxine, TRAb, thyroid ultrasound and orbital computed tomography informed diagnoses. TCR beta CDR3 region amplification was performed from RNA transcripts. The HTBI set primed first-round TCR CDR3 RT-PCR. One entry per CDR3 protein, called by TCRdb with MiXCR from the multiplex PCR reads. The sample has 250,000 to 300,000 distinct CDR3 sequences; less than 20% are singletons.

Sequencing was performed on blood. The chain uses TRBV24-1 and TRBJ2-1; 11 positions agree with TRBD2. This clonotype was sampled from a man in his fifties with Graves' ophthalmopathy. The CDR3 nucleotides are TGTGCCACCAGTGGGACGACTAGCGGGATCCTCAATAAGCAGTTCTTC. It specifies CATSGTTSGILNKQFF.